A selection of T cell receptor beta chains follows, all from one sample in a study of CD8 T cell repertoires and HIV-1 epitope variants. Only in-frame clones appear in the TCRdb table, and some are missing; sequencing was by immunoSEQ multiplex PCR. The sample yields around 2,000 clones, 70% to 80% seen once. Their cognate antigens are unknown. Sample: cultured CD8+ T cells derived from PBMCs. These receptors were taken from a male donor with HIV. Each CDR3 is given with its conserved first and last residue. A D gene is named only where the DNA matches it firmly. Rows may omit the clone size; those that give it use once, few, many or a size class.

v_call	j_call	clone_size	d_call	cdr3_aa	cdr3_nt
TRBV9	TRBJ2-1	once	TRBD1	CASSVSPGGPRPPEQFF	TGTGCCAGCAGCGTCTCCCCAGGGGGCCCTCGGCCACCTGAGCAGTTCTTC
TRBV19	TRBJ2-7	NA	TRBD2	CASSISGAYEQYF	TGTGCCAGTAGTATTAGCGGGGCCTACGAGCAGTACTTC
TRBV9	TRBJ2-3	few	NA	CASSMPGPGQISADTQYF	TGTGCCAGCAGCATGCCCGGTCCCGGACAGATATCTGCAGATACGCAGTATTTT
TRBV6-5	TRBJ1-5	NA	NA	CASSPGDNQPQHF	TGTGCCAGCAGCCCCGGGGACAATCAGCCCCAGCATTTT
TRBV7-7	TRBJ2-5	NA	TRBD2	CASSLMVAGEETQYF	TGTGCTAGCAGCTTAATGGTGGCGGGAGAAGAGACCCAGTACTTC
TRBV10-3	TRBJ1-5	NA	NA	CAISGSDSNQPQHF	TGTGCCATCAGTGGGTCAGATAGCAATCAGCCCCAGCATTTT
TRBV6-5	TRBJ2-7	NA	NA	CASRPIGGYEQYF	TGTGCCAGCAGACCTATTGGGGGCTACGAGCAGTACTTC
TRBV19	TRBJ2-7	NA	NA	CASSIIGASYEQYF	TGTGCCAGTAGTATCATCGGCGCGTCCTACGAGCAGTACTTC
TRBV28	TRBJ2-7	NA	TRBD2	CASSLLAGGLYEQYF	TGTGCCAGCAGTTTACTAGCGGGGGGTCTCTACGAGCAGTACTTC
TRBV6-4	TRBJ2-1	NA	TRBD2	CASSEAGGPNEQFF	TGTGCCAGCAGTGAAGCGGGGGGGCCCAATGAGCAGTTCTTC
TRBV27	TRBJ2-2	few	TRBD2	CASEPSGRTGELFF	TGTGCCAGTGAGCCTAGCGGGAGAACCGGGGAGCTGTTTTTT
TRBV29-1	TRBJ1-1	few	NA	CSVLQGAEAFF	TGCAGCGTTTTACAGGGTGCTGAAGCTTTCTTT
TRBV5-4	TRBJ2-7	NA	NA	CASGGGGATYEQYF	TGTGCCAGCGGCGGGGGCGGAGCCACCTACGAGCAGTACTTC
TRBV7-9	TRBJ2-1	few	NA	CASSPTGGEQFF	TGTGCCAGCAGCCCCACCGGGGGTGAGCAGTTCTTC
TRBV7-9	TRBJ1-4	NA	TRBD1	CASRENRGREEKLFF	TGTGCCAGCAGGGAAAACAGGGGGCGCGAGGAAAAACTGTTTTTT
TRBV28	TRBJ1-1	hyperexpanded	TRBD1	CASSSPGTGVISTEAFF	TGTGCCAGCAGTTCCCCCGGGACAGGGGTGATTTCCACTGAAGCTTTCTTT
TRBV28	TRBJ2-7	few	NA	CASGQYEQYF	TGTGCCAGCGGTCAGTACGAGCAGTACTTC
TRBV5-1	TRBJ2-1	NA	TRBD2	CASSLSLAGGPSSYNEQFF	TGCGCCAGCAGCTTGAGCCTAGCGGGGGGCCCAAGCTCCTACAATGAGCAGTTCTTC
TRBV2	TRBJ2-2	NA	NA	CASKSTYANTGELFF	TGTGCCAGCAAGTCAACATACGCGAACACCGGGGAGCTGTTTTTT
TRBV7-2	TRBJ1-1	NA	NA	CASSLASFALNTEAFF	TGTGCCAGCAGCTTAGCAAGTTTTGCGTTGAACACTGAAGCTTTCTTT
TRBV13	TRBJ2-1	NA	TRBD2	CASSISGRDMLNEQFF	TGTGCCAGCAGCATCAGCGGGAGGGACATGTTGAATGAGCAGTTCTTC
TRBV6-5	TRBJ2-7	NA	NA	CASSYSEGNPYEQYF	TGTGCCAGCAGTTACTCGGAGGGGAACCCCTACGAGCAGTACTTC
TRBV28	TRBJ2-4	once	TRBD1	CASRSPRGQGAKNIQYF	TGTGCCAGCAGATCGCCTCGTGGACAGGGAGCCAAAAACATTCAGTACTTC
TRBV6-1	TRBJ1-1	NA	TRBD1	CASSEALRTGKSNTEAFF	TGTGCCAGCAGTGAAGCGCTTCGGACAGGGAAGTCGAACACTGAAGCTTTCTTT
TRBV6-1	TRBJ2-7	NA	NA	CASSDQGSSYEQYF	TGTGCCAGCAGTGATCAGGGAAGCTCCTACGAGCAGTACTTC
TRBV28	TRBJ2-3	NA	NA	CASSQTVDTQYF	TGTGCCAGCAGTCAGACTGTAGATACGCAGTATTTT
TRBV4-3	TRBJ2-3	NA	NA	CASSQEQDFTDTQYF	TGCGCCAGCAGCCAAGAACAGGACTTCACAGATACGCAGTATTTT
TRBV5-6	TRBJ1-6	NA	NA	CASSFLQGVNSPLHF	TGTGCCAGCAGCTTCCTCCAGGGCGTGAATTCACCCCTCCACTTT
TRBV11-2	TRBJ1-5	few	NA	CASSRDQEGQPQHF	TGTGCCAGCAGCAGGGACCAGGAGGGTCAGCCCCAGCATTTT
TRBV7-9	TRBJ2-1	NA	NA	CASSQGGYNEQFF	TGTGCCAGCAGCCAAGGGGGGTACAATGAGCAGTTCTTC
TRBV28	TRBJ2-2	few	NA	CASGLSAGELFF	TGTGCCAGCGGGTTGTCTGCCGGGGAGCTGTTTTTT
TRBV27	TRBJ2-2	NA	NA	CASSLSRGFGGTGELFF	TGTGCCAGCAGTTTATCGAGGGGTTTTGGCGGCACCGGGGAGCTGTTTTTT
TRBV5-6	TRBJ2-7	NA	NA	CASSFAPWGTSYEQYF	TGTGCCAGCAGCTTTGCCCCTTGGGGCACCTCCTACGAGCAGTACTTC
TRBV7-3	TRBJ2-3	NA	TRBD2	CASSLAAGGTDTQYF	TGTGCCAGCAGCTTAGCAGCGGGGGGCACAGATACGCAGTATTTT
TRBV7-2	TRBJ2-5	once	TRBD2	CASSPWGGEGETQYF	TGTGCCAGCAGCCCCTGGGGGGGGGAGGGAGAGACCCAGTACTTC
TRBV19	TRBJ2-1	NA	NA	CASSPSGVHEQFF	TGTGCCAGTAGTCCCTCAGGGGTCCATGAGCAGTTCTTC
TRBV28	TRBJ2-7	NA	NA	CASSLAPSWEQYF	TGTGCCAGCAGTTTAGCCCCCTCGTGGGAGCAGTACTTC
TRBV10-2	TRBJ2-3	NA	TRBD2	CASNGLAGELDTQYF	TGCGCCAGCAACGGACTAGCGGGAGAGTTGGATACGCAGTATTTT
TRBV4-3	TRBJ2-3	NA	NA	CASSRGGASSSTDTQYF	TGCGCCAGCAGCCGAGGAGGGGCGAGCTCCAGCACAGATACGCAGTATTTT
TRBV7-9	TRBJ2-3	once	NA	CASSLLDSGKGDTQYF	TGTGCCAGCAGCCTTTTAGACTCGGGAAAGGGGGATACGCAGTATTTT
TRBV15	TRBJ1-1	NA	NA	CATSRDRGLNTEAFF	TGTGCCACCAGCAGAGACCGGGGTTTAAACACTGAAGCTTTCTTT
TRBV28	TRBJ2-3	NA	TRBD2	CASSLGLAGGIGTDTQYF	TGTGCCAGCAGTTTAGGACTAGCGGGGGGGATCGGCACAGATACGCAGTATTTT
TRBV6-1	TRBJ1-2	NA	TRBD1	CASSEALLGDSNYGYTF	TGTGCCAGCAGTGAAGCGCTTCTTGGGGACAGTAACTATGGCTACACCTTC
TRBV4-1	TRBJ1-1	few	TRBD1	CASSRLQGEEAFF	TGCGCCAGCAGCCGTTTACAGGGGGAGGAAGCTTTCTTT
TRBV9	TRBJ2-2	NA	NA	CASSVDVGELFF	TGTGCCAGCAGCGTAGATGTCGGGGAGCTGTTTTTT
TRBV13	TRBJ2-1	once	TRBD2	CASSPPGTSGGEDYNEQFF	TGTGCCAGCAGCCCGCCCGGGACTAGCGGGGGAGAAGACTACAATGAGCAGTTCTTC